This T cell receptor beta chain was recorded in a study of tumor and adjacent non-tumor tissue in lung cancer. For the study at large: Histology: 12 adenocarcinoma, a couple of squamous cell carcinoma, 1 small cell lung cancer.

The library came from three nested PCR rounds adapted from ARM-PCR protocols. Via MiXCR, TCRdb re-called the multiplex PCR reads, giving one row per CDR3 protein. The sample consists of 85,000 to 130,000 distinct CDR3 sequences, 65% of them appearing once. The template was RNA from unsorted bulk tissue. The normal lung tissue was taken more than 3 cm from the tumor edge. Concerning this clonotype: Germline and junction disagree at one end, which may indicate a read error.

This CDR3 has 17 residues. The V gene's germline CDR1 is SGHAT and CDR2 FQNNGV. The V call is TRBV11-2, the J call TRBJ1-2, with 8 bases identical to TRBD1. The sequenced material came from distant non-tumor lung tissue. The TCR comes from a man aged 25-45 years with non-small cell lung cancer. CDR3 sequence (DNA): TGTGTCAGCAGCATCCTAGGGACAGGCAACCTTAATTATGGCTACACGTTC. It is translated as CVSSILGTGNLNYGYTF.